This TCR beta chain was sequenced for a study of blood T cell repertoires in COVID-19. The assay was immunoSEQ multiplex PCR, and TCRdb's table has in-frame clones only and misses some. Of about 320,000 clones in the sample, roughly 90% were seen once. Germline loops: CDR1 LNHDA, CDR2 SQIVND (reference sequence). This CDR3 has 14 residues. J lost 10 bases, V lost 3 bases, and 6 bases had no gene match. Sequenced: PBMCs or T cells enriched from blood (not recorded which). The chain uses TRBV19 and TRBJ2-1; TRBD2 agrees at 10 bases. The receptor's source is a man aged 60-69 years who had recovered from COVID-19. The DNA for the CDR3 is TGTGCCAGTAGTATTGGTGGTAGCGGGGGGGAGCAGTTCTTC. It specifies CASSIGGSGGEQFF.